These 10 T cell receptor beta chains were sequenced from one sample in a study of shared clonotypes between healthy human individuals. Here immunoSEQ multiplex PCR was the method, and the copy in TCRdb shows in-frame clones only, minus some. The sample lists about 1.1 million clones; roughly 80% were seen once. Specimen: memory CD4+ T cells from PBMCs. Subset of the sample: CD45RA-negative fraction. All receptors come from a man between 18 and 29 years old in good health. Some clones in this sample may be carry-over from other donors' samples.

The genes are TRBV29-1 and TRBJ2-3; D is possibly TRBD1 (6 bases). The ends were cut back, 6 bases at V and 2 bases at J, with 12 bases in the middle. Per the germline V gene, CDR1 is SQVTM and CDR2 is ANQGSEA. This CDR3 has 13 residues. CDR3 residues: CSVPGQVTDTQYF. The CDR3 DNA is TGCAGCGTCCCGGGACAAGTCACAGATACGCAGTATTTT.

In nucleotides, the CDR3 is TGTGCCAGCAGTGGACAGGGGGCAGGTGAAAAACTGTTTTTT. Its protein is CASSGQGAGEKLFF. The chain joins TRBV27 to TRBJ1-4, with 11 nucleotides matching TRBD1. The junction had 3 bases not matched to a gene; V was cut back by 5 bases and J by 7 bases. The CDR3 is 14 residues long. Germline assignment: CDR1 MNHEY and CDR2 SMNVEV (reference sequence).

The V and J genes are TRBV6-1 and TRBJ2-2; D is unclear. Trimming stripped 6 bases from V and 1 base from J, with 6 bases between. The germline gives CDR1 MNHNS, CDR2 SASEGT. CDR3 size: 13 residues. Here the CDR3 reads CASRGWNTGELFF. In nucleotides, the CDR3 is TGTGCCAGCAGGGGGTGGAACACCGGGGAGCTGTTTTTT.

The chain carries TRBV19 and TRBJ1-2, with D possibly TRBD1 on 5 matching bases. In germline, CDR1 is LNHDA, CDR2 SQIVND (reference sequence). The CDR3 has 12 residues. Trimming removed 5 bases from V and 7 bases from J, with 11 bases in between. The CDR3 sequence: CASSSRGGGYTF. The CDR3 DNA reads TGTGCCAGTAGTTCCCGGGGCGGTGGCTACACCTTC.

On this clone itself: In the same sample, other DNA sequences code for this CDR3. The V gene is TRBV2, the J gene TRBJ2-2, with 14 bases fitting TRBD2. This CDR3 comprises 15 residues. The ends lost 4 bases at V and 5 bases at J; junction bases unmatched: 0. CDR1 and CDR2 (germline): SNHLY, FYNNEI. Here the CDR3 reads CASSGLAGGTGELFF. The DNA for the CDR3 is TGTGCCAGCAGTGGACTAGCGGGAGGGACCGGGGAGCTGTTTTTT.

The chain has TRBV9 and TRBJ2-7, with D perhaps TRBD2 (5 bases). Trimming removed 0 bases at V and 7 bases at J, with 17 bases between. CDR1 is SGDLS, CDR2 YYNGEE, per germline. The CDR3 is 15 residues long. CDR3 nucleotide sequence: TGTGCCAGCAGCGTAGGAGGGATAGCGCCTCTGGAGCAGTACTTC. Residues: CASSVGGIAPLEQYF.

In this sample, this clone turned up many times. The chain recombines TRBV19 with TRBJ2-1; possible D gene TRBD1, 5 bases. The CDR3 totals 17 residues. Germline V gives CDR1 LNHDA, CDR2 SQIVND (reference sequence). V lost 6 bases and J 0 bases, leaving 18 bases between the germline ends. The chain's CDR3 is CASSQGLNSYSYNEQFF. The CDR3 DNA follows: TGTGCCAGTAGCCAGGGTCTTAATAGCTACTCCTACAATGAGCAGTTCTTC.

V is TRBV5-5 and J is TRBJ1-1; weak D call: TRBD1 (5 bases). The length of the CDR3 is 15 residues. Trimming took off 4 bases at V and 6 bases at J, with 19 bases between the two ends. Per germline, CDR1 SGHKS and CDR2 YYEKEE (reference sequence). The chain's CDR3 is CASSLRQPLGAEAFF. DNA of the CDR3: TGTGCCAGCAGCCTAAGGCAGCCGTTGGGGGCTGAAGCTTTCTTT.

The chain recombines TRBV4-2 with TRBJ2-3; the match to TRBD2 covers 12 bases. Germline V lookup: CDR1 LGHNA, CDR2 YNFKEQ. The length of the CDR3 is 19 residues. V lost 0 bases, J lost 4 bases, and 11 bases stayed unmatched. The CDR3 DNA is TGTGCCAGCAGCCAAGAACTAGCGGGAGGAGGTTTAAGAGCAGATACGCAGTATTTT. As protein: CASSQELAGGGLRADTQYF.

This clone was recorded a few times. Other DNA sequences in the same sample also yield this CDR3. The chain joins TRBV28 to TRBJ1-4; D possibly corresponds to TRBD1 (5 bases). This CDR3 spans 13 amino acids. Germline V gene lookup returns CDR1 MDHEN and CDR2 SYDVKM. The germline V and J ends were trimmed by 5 bases and 8 bases, with 12 bases remaining between them. CDR3 protein: CASSPGGTEKLFF. The CDR3 DNA follows: TGTGCCAGCAGTCCCGGGGGGACCGAAAAACTGTTTTTT. The full variable domain, completed using reference TRBV28 and TRBJ1-4, is DVKVTQSSRYLVKRTGEKVFLECVQDMDHENMFWYRQDPGLGLRLIYFSYDVKMKEKGDIPEGYSVSREKKERFSLILESASTNQTSMYLCASSPGGTEKLFFGSGTQLSVL.